Listed below are T cell receptor beta chains from one sample, sequenced in a study of shared clonotypes between healthy human individuals. Some clones are missing from TCRdb's copy, which holds only in-frame ones; the method was immunoSEQ multiplex PCR. The top ten clones hold over 0.3% of a sample with 1.6 million or so clones, approximately 98.5% of them seen once. Sequenced sample: naive CD4+ T cells sorted from blood. The source is a man between 25 and 39 years old in good health. Both conserved end residues are part of each CDR3. A D gene is named only where the DNA matches it firmly. Some rows mark clone size as missing; the rest say once, few, many or name a class of expanded clone.

TRBV9	NA	TRBJ2-7	TRBD2	TGTGCCAGCAGCGTAGGAGCGGGGCGCACCTACGAGCAGTACTTC	CASSVGAGRTYEQYF
TRBV9	NA	TRBJ2-1	TRBD1	TGTGCCAGCAGCGTAGCTTCGACACAGGGGTACAATGAGCAGTTCTTC	CASSVASTQGYNEQFF
TRBV5-5	NA	TRBJ2-2	NA	TGTGCCAGCAGCTTGGACCGCTCGAACACCGGGGAGCTGTTTTTT	CASSLDRSNTGELFF
TRBV11-1	NA	TRBJ1-2	NA	TGTGCCAGCAGCACGACGGTATCAGGAGGTGGCTACACCTTC	CASSTTVSGGGYTF
TRBV2	NA	TRBJ2-3	NA	TGTGCCAGCAGTGACGGGCGGAGCACAGATACGCAGTATTTT	CASSDGRSTDTQYF
TRBV9	once	TRBJ2-2	TRBD2	TGTGCCAGCAGCGGGACTAGCGGGGCGAACACCGGGGAGCTGTTTTTT	CASSGTSGANTGELFF
TRBV12-5	NA	TRBJ2-1	NA	TGTGCTAGTGGTTTGCCACCCTACAATGAGCAGTTCTTC	CASGLPPYNEQFF
TRBV5-4	NA	TRBJ1-2	TRBD1	TGTGCCAGCAGCTTAACACAGGGGAGTAAGGACACCTTC	CASSLTQGSKDTF
TRBV5-1	NA	TRBJ2-1	NA	TGCGCCAGCAGCTTGGGCAGCGCTGACAATGAGCAGTTCTTC	CASSLGSADNEQFF
TRBV5-1	NA	TRBJ1-1	NA	TGCGCCAGCAGCTTGGTAGGGGGAGGTGAAGCTTTCTTT	CASSLVGGGEAFF
TRBV5-1	NA	TRBJ2-2	TRBD2	TGCGCCAGCAGCTCCGGACTAGCGGGAGGATTTGTCGGGGAGCTGTTTTTT	CASSSGLAGGFVGELFF
TRBV6-6	NA	TRBJ2-1	NA	TGTGCCAGCAGTTACCCCTCCCCCTCACCGCAGTTCTTC	CASSYPSPSPQFF
TRBV2	NA	TRBJ1-2	NA	TGTGCCAGCAGTCCAGGGATTCGGATGTATGGCTACACCTTC	CASSPGIRMYGYTF
TRBV5-1	NA	TRBJ1-4	NA	TGCGCCAGCAGCTTGGAAGCGTCTGACGAAAAACTGTTTTTT	CASSLEASDEKLFF
TRBV5-4	NA	TRBJ2-5	TRBD1	TGTGCCAGCAGCGCGCCCGGGCGGACAGGTGAAGAGACCCAGTACTTC	CASSAPGRTGEETQYF
TRBV2	few	TRBJ1-2	NA	TGTGCCAGCGCCGCGGCTGGCTACACCTTC	CASAAAGYTF
TRBV5-5	NA	TRBJ2-7	TRBD2	TGTGCCAGCAGCAAGGGACTAGCGGCAATAAGAGGCTCCTACGAGCAGTACTTC	CASSKGLAAIRGSYEQYF
TRBV18	NA	TRBJ2-2	TRBD1	TGTGCCAGCTCACCACCGCGGACAGGGTTAAACACCGGGGAGCTGTTTTTT	CASSPPRTGLNTGELFF
TRBV30	NA	TRBJ1-3	NA	TGTGCCTGGAATAGCCAGGGCTCTGGAAACACCATATATTTT	CAWNSQGSGNTIYF
TRBV27	once	TRBJ1-1	NA	TGTGCCAGCAGTCCAAGGACGGAATACACTGAAGCTTTCTTT	CASSPRTEYTEAFF
TRBV28	NA	TRBJ1-1	NA	TGTGCCAGCATTGATCGGATTTACACTGAAGCTTTCTTT	CASIDRIYTEAFF
TRBV5-8	NA	TRBJ1-1	NA	TGTGCCAGCAGCTTACGGGGCAAGAACACTGAAGCTTTCTTT	CASSLRGKNTEAFF
TRBV10-2	NA	TRBJ2-3	NA	TGCGCCAGCAGACAGGGTACTAGCACAGATACGCAGTATTTT	CASRQGTSTDTQYF
TRBV7-6	NA	TRBJ1-2	TRBD1	TGTGCCAGCAGCAAGACAGGGAACTATGGCTACACCTTC	CASSKTGNYGYTF
TRBV19	NA	TRBJ2-5	NA	TGTGCCAGTAGTATAGGGCCGGGAGAGACCCAGTACTTC	CASSIGPGETQYF
TRBV27	NA	TRBJ1-3	NA	TGTGCCAGCAGTTTACAGGCAGGGCCTGGAAACACCATATATTTT	CASSLQAGPGNTIYF
TRBV4-3	NA	TRBJ2-3	TRBD2	TGCGCCAGCAGCCAAGACTGGCTAGCGGGAGCAGATACGCAGTATTTT	CASSQDWLAGADTQYF
TRBV2	once	TRBJ1-1	NA	TGTGCCAGCAGTAGGGAGAAGAACACTGAAGCTTTCTTT	CASSREKNTEAFF
TRBV29-1	NA	TRBJ2-3	NA	TGCAGCGTAGTTACAGGGGAGGTTACGCAGTATTTT	CSVVTGEVTQYF
TRBV7-9	NA	TRBJ2-5	TRBD2	TGTGCCAGCAGCGTCGGACTAGCCGCAGACGGGGAGACCCAGTACTTC	CASSVGLAADGETQYF
TRBV7-9	NA	TRBJ1-5	NA	TGTGCCAGCAGTAGGCTTAGCAATCAGCCCCAGCATTTT	CASSRLSNQPQHF